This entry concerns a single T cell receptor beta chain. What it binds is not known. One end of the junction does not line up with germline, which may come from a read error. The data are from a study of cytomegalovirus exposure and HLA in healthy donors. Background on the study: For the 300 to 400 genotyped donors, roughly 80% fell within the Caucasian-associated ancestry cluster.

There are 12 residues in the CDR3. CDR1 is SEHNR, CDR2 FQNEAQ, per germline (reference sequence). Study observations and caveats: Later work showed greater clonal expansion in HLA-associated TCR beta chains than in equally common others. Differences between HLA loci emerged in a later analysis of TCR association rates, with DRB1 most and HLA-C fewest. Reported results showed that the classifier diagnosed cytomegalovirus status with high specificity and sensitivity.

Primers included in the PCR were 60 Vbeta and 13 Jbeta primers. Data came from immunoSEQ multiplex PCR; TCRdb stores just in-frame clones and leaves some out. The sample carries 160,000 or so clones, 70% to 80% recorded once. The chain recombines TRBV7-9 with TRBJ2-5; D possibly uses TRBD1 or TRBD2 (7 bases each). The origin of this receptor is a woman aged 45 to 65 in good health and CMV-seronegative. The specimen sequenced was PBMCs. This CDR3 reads CSSRGEGETQYF. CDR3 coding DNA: TGTTCCAGCAGGGGGGAGGGAGAGACCCAGTACTTC.